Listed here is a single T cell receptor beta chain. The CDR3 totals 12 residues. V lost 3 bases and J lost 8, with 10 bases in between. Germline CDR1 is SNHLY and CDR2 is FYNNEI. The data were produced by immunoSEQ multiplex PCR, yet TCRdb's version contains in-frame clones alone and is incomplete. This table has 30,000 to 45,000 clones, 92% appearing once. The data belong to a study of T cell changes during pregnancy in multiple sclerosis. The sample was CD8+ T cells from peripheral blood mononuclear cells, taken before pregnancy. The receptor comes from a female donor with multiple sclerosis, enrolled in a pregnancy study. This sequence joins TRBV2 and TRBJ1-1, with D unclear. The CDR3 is CASSEVPGEAFF. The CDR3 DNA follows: TGTGCCAGCAGTGAGGTACCGGGAGAAGCTTTCTTT. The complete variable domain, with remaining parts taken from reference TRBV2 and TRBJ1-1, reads EPEVTQTPSHQVTQMGQEVILRCVPISNHLYFYWYRQILGQKVEFLVSFYNNEISEKSEIFDDQFSVERPDGSNFTLKIRSTKLEDSAMYFCASSEVPGEAFFGQGTRLTVV.